These T cell receptor beta chains were read from a single sample in a study of a mutant IDH1 vaccine in newly diagnosed glioma. Assay used: immunoSEQ multiplex PCR; TCRdb lists only in-frame clones, some missing. The top ten hold under 6.5% of the sample, which has fewer than 95,000 clones, roughly four fifths seen once. Their target antigens are unknown. The sequencing used PBMCs, collected from a glioma patient whose treatment included an IDH1 peptide vaccine. All receptors come from a man aged 40-49 years with glioma. Both conserved end residues are part of each CDR3. The D gene is left open where the match is weak. Not every row has a clone size; where given, it reads once, few, many or a size class.

V	J	size	D	CDR3	DNA
TRBV10-1	TRBJ2-7	-	TRBD1	CASGTGTEKQYF	TGCGCCAGCGGAACCGGGACAGAGAAGCAGTACTTC
TRBV30	TRBJ2-1	-	TRBD1	CAWNRDRAGGEQFF	TGTGCCTGGAACAGGGACAGGGCTGGAGGTGAGCAGTTCTTC
TRBV10-2	TRBJ2-5	-	-	CASSAQKFQETQYF	TGCGCCAGCAGTGCACAGAAATTTCAAGAGACCCAGTACTTC
TRBV9	TRBJ2-2	-	-	CASQTGHYGGELFF	TGTGCCAGCCAAACAGGGCACTACGGCGGGGAGCTGTTTTTT
TRBV6-1	TRBJ2-7	once	-	CASGGLAYEQYF	TGTGCCAGCGGGGGGCTTGCCTACGAGCAGTACTTC
TRBV11-3	TRBJ2-7	-	-	CASSLTGISHEQYF	TGTGCCAGCAGCTTAACAGGGATATCCCACGAGCAGTACTTC
TRBV30	TRBJ2-5	once	-	CAWTSGGVGETQYF	TGTGCCTGGACTTCCGGAGGGGTGGGGGAGACCCAGTACTTC
TRBV7-2	TRBJ1-5	once	-	CASSPRWGSTEPQHF	TGTGCCAGCAGCCCTCGGTGGGGCTCTACGGAGCCCCAGCATTTT
TRBV14	TRBJ2-7	once	-	CASSHPRAASSYEQYF	TGTGCCAGCAGCCACCCCCGGGCGGCGAGCTCCTACGAGCAGTACTTC
TRBV5-1	TRBJ2-7	once	-	CASSLVGATTYEQYF	TGCGCCAGCAGCTTGGTAGGGGCGACGACCTACGAGCAGTACTTC
TRBV5-6	TRBJ1-3	once	-	CASSLRDSGNTIYF	TGTGCCAGCAGCTTGAGGGATTCGGGAAACACCATATATTTT
TRBV6-5	TRBJ2-3	-	-	CASSYSMAGGTDTQYF	TGTGCCAGCAGTTACTCGATGGCAGGGGGCACAGATACGCAGTATTTT
TRBV10-1	TRBJ1-5	-	-	CASSGYSGGPQHF	TGCGCCAGCAGTGGCTACTCCGGGGGGCCCCAGCATTTT
TRBV5-4	TRBJ2-7	-	TRBD1	CASSYPPGQGAEQYF	TGTGCCAGCAGCTACCCTCCGGGACAGGGGGCAGAGCAGTACTTC
TRBV7-6	TRBJ1-1	-	TRBD1	CASSSTTGNMNTEAFF	TGTGCCAGCAGCTCAACGACAGGGAACATGAACACTGAAGCTTTCTTT
TRBV5-6	TRBJ2-3	-	TRBD1	CASSQRDRGTTDTQYF	TGTGCCAGCAGCCAAAGGGACAGGGGGACTACAGATACGCAGTATTTT
TRBV7-6	TRBJ1-5	once	-	CASSLDGMGNQPQHF	TGTGCCAGCAGCTTAGATGGGATGGGCAATCAGCCCCAGCATTTT
TRBV7-6	TRBJ2-1	-	-	CASRDSGGLYNEQFF	TGTGCCAGCCGCGACTCGGGGGGCCTTTACAATGAGCAGTTCTTC
TRBV6-6	TRBJ1-4	-	TRBD1	CASSYSTGGNEKLFF	TGTGCCAGCAGTTACTCGACAGGGGGAAATGAAAAACTGTTTTTT
TRBV11-2	TRBJ2-5	once	TRBD1	CASSSRQGAWETQYF	TGTGCCAGCAGTTCACGACAGGGGGCTTGGGAGACCCAGTACTTC
TRBV4-1	TRBJ2-7	-	TRBD1	CASSRRLGTGINEQYF	TGCGCCAGCAGCCGGAGGCTCGGGACAGGGATCAACGAGCAGTACTTC
TRBV29-1	TRBJ2-1	-	-	CSVGTGINEQFF	TGCAGCGTTGGAACAGGGATCAATGAGCAGTTCTTC
TRBV11-2	TRBJ1-1	few	-	CASSLLNRALEAFF	TGTGCCAGCAGCTTACTAAACAGGGCCCTTGAAGCTTTCTTT
TRBV18	TRBJ2-1	-	-	CASSPASSYNEQFF	TGTGCCAGCTCACCGGCGAGCAGCTACAATGAGCAGTTCTTC
TRBV7-2	TRBJ1-4	few	-	CASSLGPGAGEKLFF	TGTGCCAGCAGCTTAGGTCCGGGGGCTGGGGAAAAACTGTTTTTT
TRBV6-5	TRBJ1-2	-	TRBD1	CASRGQGDYYGYTF	TGTGCCAGCAGGGGACAGGGAGACTACTATGGCTACACCTTC
TRBV15	TRBJ2-7	-	-	CATSRDQGTSKYEQYF	TGTGCCACCAGCAGAGATCAGGGGACCAGTAAGTACGAGCAGTACTTC
TRBV6-6	TRBJ2-7	-	-	CASSDSTGFSYEQYF	TGTGCCAGCAGTGATAGTACAGGTTTTTCCTACGAGCAGTACTTC
TRBV4-3	TRBJ2-7	-	TRBD1	CASSPEGTGGYEQYF	TGCGCCAGCAGCCCCGAAGGGACAGGGGGATACGAGCAGTACTTC
TRBV18	TRBJ1-5	-	TRBD1	CASSPQGAGGNQPQHF	TGTGCCAGCTCACCACAGGGGGCAGGGGGCAATCAGCCCCAGCATTTT
TRBV11-2	TRBJ1-1	-	-	CASSFQGNTEAFF	TGTGCCAGCAGCTTCCAGGGGAACACTGAAGCTTTCTTT
TRBV30	TRBJ2-3	-	TRBD1	CAWSEGQGDTDTQYF	TGTGCCTGGAGTGAGGGACAGGGGGACACAGATACGCAGTATTTT
TRBV4-1	TRBJ2-7	few	-	CASSQQQGPYEQYF	TGCGCCAGCAGCCAGCAACAGGGACCCTACGAGCAGTACTTC
TRBV5-1	TRBJ2-5	-	-	CASSSHVGLKETQYF	TGCGCCAGCAGCTCTCACGTGGGGTTGAAGGAGACCCAGTACTTC
TRBV4-2	TRBJ2-7	-	TRBD2	CASSPLPGLAQSYEQYF	TGTGCCAGCAGCCCCCTACCGGGACTAGCGCAATCCTACGAGCAGTACTTC
TRBV2	TRBJ2-5	-	-	CASSLNRWYF	TGTGCCAGCAGTCTAAACCGATGGTACTTC
TRBV19	TRBJ2-6	once	-	CASSIAGAGANVLTF	TGTGCCAGTAGTATCGCAGGGGCTGGGGCCAACGTCCTGACTTTC
TRBV23-1	TRBJ2-5	-	-	CASSQSNARGTQYF	TGCGCCAGCAGTCAATCGAACGCCCGAGGGACCCAGTACTTC
TRBV6-5	TRBJ2-2	-	-	CASSYSWVGARELFF	TGTGCCAGCAGTTACTCGTGGGTCGGAGCGAGGGAGCTGTTTTTT
TRBV7-3	TRBJ2-1	-	-	CASSLRRAAYNEQFF	TGTGCCAGCAGCCTTCGGAGGGCCGCCTACAATGAGCAGTTCTTC
TRBV28	TRBJ2-1	-	-	CASSRPGLPLDEQFF	TGTGCCAGCAGTCGCCCAGGCCTCCCTTTAGATGAGCAGTTCTTC
TRBV5-8	TRBJ2-2	-	-	CASSLFPGELFF	TGTGCCAGCAGCTTGTTCCCCGGGGAGCTGTTTTTT
TRBV2	TRBJ1-5	-	-	CASRNEVPQPQHF	TGTGCCAGCAGGAACGAGGTACCCCAGCCCCAGCATTTT
TRBV5-5	TRBJ1-1	few	-	CASNWDGGNTEAFF	TGTGCCAGCAACTGGGACGGCGGGAACACTGAAGCTTTCTTT
TRBV27	TRBJ2-7	once	TRBD1	CASSSGQDLGWSLYEQYF	TGTGCCAGCAGTTCTGGACAGGATTTGGGATGGTCCCTCTACGAGCAGTACTTC
TRBV28	TRBJ1-5	few	TRBD1	CASDGTGGSNQPQHF	TGTGCCAGCGACGGGACAGGGGGTAGCAATCAGCCCCAGCATTTT
TRBV5-4	TRBJ2-7	-	-	CASSQGLAGQYF	TGTGCCAGCAGCCAAGGGTTGGCTGGTCAGTACTTC
TRBV5-1	TRBJ1-2	-	-	CASSFSGGPTYYGYTF	TGCGCCAGCAGCTTTTCGGGCGGACCGACCTACTATGGCTACACCTTC
TRBV7-9	TRBJ2-5	-	TRBD1	CASSMGQGVETQYF	TGTGCCAGCAGCATGGGACAGGGGGTGGAGACCCAGTACTTC
TRBV5-6	TRBJ2-3	-	-	CASSLPVGLTSTDTQYF	TGTGCCAGCAGCTTGCCAGTCGGGCTCACTAGCACAGATACGCAGTATTTT
TRBV28	TRBJ2-4	-	TRBD1	CASRQQGLNIQYF	TGTGCCAGCAGACAACAGGGGTTAAACATTCAGTACTTC